This TCR beta chain derives from a study of shared clonotypes between healthy human individuals. Positive CCR7 selection of CD45RO-negative cells yielded the naive CD8 cells, and terminally differentiated effector memory CD45RA+ cells were excluded. Here immunoSEQ multiplex PCR was the method, and the copy in TCRdb shows in-frame clones only, minus some. The profile shows 2 million or so clones, about 95% of them singletons. V lost 4 bases and J 6 bases, leaving 19 bases between the germline ends. The germline gives CDR1 SGHRS, CDR2 YFSETQ. The CDR3 totals 15 residues. The receptor comes from a man between 18 and 29 years old in good health. Sequencing input: naive CD8+ T cells sorted from blood. This chain connects TRBV5-1 to TRBJ1-1; no clear D. The CDR3 reads CASSQVGPDKAEAFF. As DNA, the CDR3 is TGCGCCAGCAGCCAAGTTGGCCCTGACAAGGCTGAAGCTTTCTTT.